This T cell receptor (beta chain) was captured in a study of type 1 and type 2 diabetes patients. Study background: Participants included type 1 and type 2 diabetes patients plus nondiabetic controls.

The CDR3 has 16 residues. Germline V gives CDR1 LNHNV, CDR2 YYDKDF (reference sequence). With 6 bases clipped from V and 6 bases from J, the junction kept 14 bases outside the gene matches. Genomic DNA was the PCR template. Multiplex PCR with 30 forward and 13 reverse primers amplified the TCR beta CDR3. TCRdb independently ran MiXCR on the multiplex PCR reads; one entry per CDR3 protein. The sample records under 300,000 distinct CDR3 sequences, around 50% being singletons. This clonotype was counted many times. Sequenced sample: peripheral blood mononuclear cells (PBMCs). The origin of this receptor is a man younger than 35 with type 2 diabetes. The chain has TRBV15 and TRBJ2-1, with 7 positions matching TRBD2. The chain's CDR3 is CATRGGALPVRNEQFF. DNA for the CDR3: TGTGCCACCAGGGGAGGGGCCCTACCTGTACGCAATGAGCAGTTCTTC.